Following are 25 T cell receptor beta chains from one sample sequenced in a study of blood T cell repertoires in COVID-19. The table came from immunoSEQ multiplex PCR; TCRdb's copy has only in-frame clones and leaves some out. The table records roughly 67,000 clones, about 86% of them present only once. The specimen sequenced was peripheral blood. Every receptor here comes from a man aged 45-65 years with acute or convalescent COVID-19.

This clone was detected only a few times. The chain joins TRBV4-1 to TRBJ1-2; 8 positions match TRBD1. The CDR3 spans 15 residues. Germline trimming cut 3 bases from V and 2 bases from J; bases unmatched to any gene: 5. Germline CDR1 and CDR2: MGHRA and YSYEKL. The CDR3 DNA follows: TGCGCCAGCAGCCAGATATACAGGGGGAACTATGGCTACACCTTC. Translating gives CASSQIYRGNYGYTF.

This chain joins TRBV5-1 and TRBJ2-3; 12 bases align to TRBD1. After removal of 2 bases from V and 0 bases from J, the junction contained 4 bases not matched to a gene. CDR3 length: 17 residues. CDR1 is SGHRS, CDR2 YFSETQ, per germline. The CDR3, as DNA: TGCGCCAGCAGCTTCAGGGGACAGGGGGCGAGCACAGATACGCAGTATTTT. This encodes CASSFRGQGASTDTQYF. Full variable domain (rest looked up from reference TRBV5-1 and TRBJ2-3): KAGVTQTPRYLIKTRGQQVTLSCSPISGHRSVSWYQQTPGQGLQFLFEYFSETQRNKGNFPGRFSGRQFSNSRSEMNVSTLELGDSALYLCASSFRGQGASTDTQYFGPGTRLTVL.

The chain combines TRBV5-1 with TRBJ2-1; D may be TRBD1 (5 bases). The CDR3 runs to 15 residues. Germline CDR1 SGHRS, CDR2 YFSETQ. Between the trimmed V and J ends, which lost 2 bases and 6 bases, there was a span of 15 bases. CDR3 coding DNA: TGCGCCAGCAGCTTACAGGCGACTCGATCCAATGAGCAGTTCTTC. Residues: CASSLQATRSNEQFF.

The rearrangement uses TRBV18 and TRBJ1-4; 7 bases map to TRBD1. Looked up from germline, CDR1 is KGHSH and CDR2 is LQKENI. The CDR3 is 15 amino acids. Unmatched junction bases numbered 6, after V lost 3 bases and J lost 5 bases. The CDR3 spells CASSPSGGQNEKLFF. The CDR3, as DNA: TGTGCCAGCTCACCCTCAGGGGGGCAAAATGAAAAACTGTTTTTT.

The J gene is TRBJ1-4, the V gene TRBV11-3; D possibly corresponds to TRBD1 (6 bases). Per the germline V gene, CDR1 is SGHNT and CDR2 is YENEEA. V gave up 2 bases and J gave up 7 bases, with 14 bases separating them. The CDR3 totals 15 residues. DNA of the CDR3: TGTGCCAGCAGCTTAAAGAGGCAGGGGATTGAAAAACTGTTTTTT. It codes for CASSLKRQGIEKLFF.

The V call is TRBV6-5, the J call TRBJ2-3; 8 bases agree with TRBD1. Trimming at V came to 0 bases and at J to 0 bases, leaving 2 bases not matched to a gene. The germline V gene has CDR1 MNHEY and CDR2 SVGAGI. This CDR3 has 16 amino acids. The CDR3 DNA reads as TGTGCCAGCAGTTACTCCCGACAGGGGAGCACAGATACGCAGTATTTT. This gives the protein CASSYSRQGSTDTQYF.

The chain employs TRBV5-1 and TRBJ2-3; 7 bases agree with TRBD1. Germline-derived CDR1 and CDR2 are SGHRS and YFSETQ. The trim removed 4 bases at V and 0 bases at J, leaving 8 bases unmatched. CDR3 size: 16 residues. In nucleotides, the CDR3 is TGCGCCAGCAGCCCCCCCGGGACAGCTAGCACAGATACGCAGTATTTT. This sequence encodes CASSPPGTASTDTQYF. The entire variable domain, with the rest obtained from reference TRBV5-1 and TRBJ2-3, is as follows: KAGVTQTPRYLIKTRGQQVTLSCSPISGHRSVSWYQQTPGQGLQFLFEYFSETQRNKGNFPGRFSGRQFSNSRSEMNVSTLELGDSALYLCASSPPGTASTDTQYFGPGTRLTVL.

The CDR3: CASSPGLTGLLYEQYF. The CDR3 bases are TGTGCCAGCAGCCCCGGACTAACGGGGCTGTTGTACGAGCAGTACTTC. The chain recombines TRBV16 with TRBJ2-7; TRBD2 is a possible D gene (6 bases). Trimming removed 4 bases at V and 4 bases at J, with 20 bases between. Germline-derived CDR1 and CDR2 are KGHSY and FQNENV. The length of the CDR3 is 16 residues.

The V gene is TRBV11-3, the J gene TRBJ1-2; D is ambiguous. Germline V gives CDR1 SGHNT, CDR2 YENEEA. The V end lost 1 base, the J end lost 2 bases, and 11 bases lay between the germline ends. The CDR3 contains 15 residues. CDR3 nucleotide sequence: TGTGCCAGCAGCTTAGCCTCCCCCGTCAACTATGGCTACACCTTC. Its protein product is CASSLASPVNYGYTF.

V is TRBV24-1 and J is TRBJ2-1; 13 nucleotides agree with TRBD2. With V trimmed by 0 bases and J by 7 bases, 5 bases remained unmatched. Germline-derived CDR1 and CDR2 are KGHDR and SFDVKD. The CDR3 extends over 17 amino acids. DNA for the CDR3: TGTGCCACCAGTGATTTGGGACTAGCGGGAGCTGAAAATGAGCAGTTCTTC. Protein product: CATSDLGLAGAENEQFF.

The chain is built from TRBV18 and TRBJ2-2; no definite D call. V was cut by 3 bases and J by 6 bases, with 11 bases left in between. Germline lookup yields CDR1 KGHSH and CDR2 LQKENI. This CDR3 is 14 amino acids long. CDR3 residues: CASSPQTVAGELFF. CDR3 nucleotides: TGTGCCAGCTCACCTCAAACGGTTGCCGGGGAGCTGTTTTTT. The whole variable domain, remainder taken from reference TRBV18 and TRBJ2-2, is NAGVMQNPRHLVRRRGQEARLRCSPMKGHSHVYWYRQLPEEGLKFMVYLQKENIIDESGMPKERFSAEFPKEGPSILRIQQVVRGDSAAYFCASSPQTVAGELFFGEGSRLTVL.

The V gene is TRBV28, the J gene TRBJ2-7; D uncertain. There are 15 residues in the CDR3. CDR1 MDHEN and CDR2 SYDVKM come from the germline V gene. The ends were cut back, 5 bases at V and 3 bases at J, with 17 bases in the middle. The CDR3 reads CASSPRGGSSYEQYF. The CDR3 nucleotides are TGTGCCAGCAGTCCACGTGGTGGTAGCAGCTACGAGCAGTACTTC.

The chain has TRBV6-5 and TRBJ1-1; D is unclear. CDR3 size: 12 residues. Per germline, CDR1 MNHEY and CDR2 SVGAGI. The ends were cut back, 0 bases at V and 3 bases at J, with 2 bases in the middle. The CDR3 nucleotides read TGTGCCAGCAGTTACTCCGACACTGAAGCTTTCTTT. Amino acid sequence: CASSYSDTEAFF.

V and J are TRBV3-1 (or the pseudogene TRBV3-2) and TRBJ2-3, with 7 bases that match TRBD2. V dropped 4 bases and J dropped 3; count of bases not matched to a gene: 7. This CDR3 has 15 residues. Germline lookup yields CDR1 LGHDT and CDR2 YNNKEL (reference sequence). CDR3 DNA: TGTGCCAGCAGCCTGAGCGGGGTAAGGACAGATACGCAGTATTTT. Amino acid sequence: CASSLSGVRTDTQYF.

The chain joins TRBV27 to TRBJ2-5, with D tentatively TRBD2 (6 bases). CDR3 length equals 15 residues. V gave up 5 bases and J gave up 0 bases, with 13 bases separating them. Per germline, CDR1 MNHEY and CDR2 SMNVEV (reference sequence). CDR3 amino acids: CASSPSGWYQETQYF. As DNA, the CDR3 is TGTGCCAGCAGTCCCAGCGGGTGGTACCAAGAGACCCAGTACTTC.

The chain links TRBV6-5 to TRBJ2-5; weak D call: TRBD1 (5 bases). Germline lookup yields CDR1 MNHEY and CDR2 SVGAGI. There are 13 residues in the CDR3. The ends were cut back, 11 bases at V and 5 bases at J, with 18 bases in the middle. The CDR3 DNA is TGTGCCGGACGAAGGGGCAGGGTGGAGACCCAGTACTTC. Translated: CAGRRGRVETQYF.

The V gene is TRBV18, the J gene TRBJ2-5; 7 nucleotides align to TRBD2. This CDR3 has 16 residues. Germline V CDR1 and CDR2: KGHSH, LQKENI. Germline trimming cut 4 bases from V and 1 base from J; bases unmatched to any gene: 9. This CDR3 reads CASSQRGQGIQETQYF. Written as DNA, the CDR3 is TGTGCCAGCTCACAGCGGGGCCAAGGAATCCAAGAGACCCAGTACTTC.

This chain's CDR3 is CASSKRGGVNTGELFF. Here the CDR3 DNA reads TGTGCCAGCAGCAAGCGGGGCGGGGTGAACACCGGGGAGCTGTTTTTT. This chain uses TRBV7-3 with TRBJ2-2, with TRBD2 matching over 7 bases. This CDR3 is built from 16 residues. Trimming cost V 5 bases and J 1 base; bases outside gene matches: 7. From germline, CDR1 is SGHTA and CDR2 FQGTGA.

This chain joins TRBV5-6 and TRBJ2-2; perhaps TRBD1 as D (6 bases). The ends were cut back, 5 bases at V and 2 bases at J, with 13 bases in the middle. Germline CDR1 SGHDT, CDR2 YYEEEE. This CDR3 contains 15 residues. The CDR3 region has the DNA TGTGCCAGCAGACCTGGGGGCGGAAACACCGGGGAGCTGTTTTTT. Residues: CASRPGGGNTGELFF.

The chain is built from TRBV28 and TRBJ1-4; 7 bases fit TRBD1. The germline V gene encodes CDR1 MDHEN and CDR2 SYDVKM. V trimming: 4 bases; J trimming: 8 bases; junction bases outside the gene matches: 7. CDR3 length: 14 amino acids. Written as DNA, the CDR3 is TGTGCCAGCAGTTCCACAGGGGTGAAGGAAAAACTGTTTTTT. Translating it yields CASSSTGVKEKLFF.

The chain uses TRBV3-1 (or the pseudogene TRBV3-2) and TRBJ2-2; 9 positions agree with TRBD2. This CDR3 is built from 21 residues. V lost 4 bases to trimming and J lost 0 bases; unmatched junction nucleotides: 18. Looked up from germline, CDR1 is LGHDT and CDR2 is YNNKEL (reference sequence). The CDR3 region has the DNA TGTGCCAGCAGCCGCCGGCTACCGGGACAGTGGACTAGCGCGAACACCGGGGAGCTGTTTTTT. Its translation: CASSRRLPGQWTSANTGELFF.

J is TRBJ2-2 and V is TRBV5-1, with D possibly being TRBD2 (9 bases). Germline assignment: CDR1 SGHRS and CDR2 YFSETQ. The length of the CDR3 is 17 residues. Trimming took off 4 bases at V and 1 base at J, with 17 bases between the two ends. The CDR3 DNA reads as TGCGCCAGCAGCCCGCGGGGGGGGACAGGGAACACCGGGGAGCTGTTTTTT. Amino acids: CASSPRGGTGNTGELFF.

This sequence joins TRBV6-5 and TRBJ2-5, with 12 nucleotides matching TRBD2. Trimming removed 6 bases from V and 0 bases from J; junction bases left unmatched: 2. The CDR3 sequence is 15 residues long. Germline V lookup: CDR1 MNHEY, CDR2 SVGAGI. CDR3 DNA: TGTGCCAGCAGCCGGACTAGCGGGAACCAAGAGACCCAGTACTTC. Translated, it gives CASSRTSGNQETQYF.

The gene calls are TRBV5-6 and TRBJ1-5; 7 bases match TRBD1. Germline CDR1 and CDR2: SGHDT and YYEEEE. The CDR3 runs to 17 residues. The J segment lost 4 bases and the V segment lost 2 bases, leaving 12 bases of the junction unmatched. The CDR3 region is CASSLGLLGTVNQPQHF. The DNA of the CDR3 is TGTGCCAGCAGCTTAGGACTTCTCGGGACAGTAAATCAGCCCCAGCATTTT.

V gene TRBV5-8 combines with J gene TRBJ2-2; D call uncertain. There are 13 residues in the CDR3. In germline, CDR1 is SGHTS, CDR2 YDEGEE. V lost 0 bases and J lost 7, with 7 bases in between. The CDR3 reads CASSLGRHGELFF. The CDR3 DNA is TGTGCCAGCAGCTTGGGGCGGCACGGGGAGCTGTTTTTT.